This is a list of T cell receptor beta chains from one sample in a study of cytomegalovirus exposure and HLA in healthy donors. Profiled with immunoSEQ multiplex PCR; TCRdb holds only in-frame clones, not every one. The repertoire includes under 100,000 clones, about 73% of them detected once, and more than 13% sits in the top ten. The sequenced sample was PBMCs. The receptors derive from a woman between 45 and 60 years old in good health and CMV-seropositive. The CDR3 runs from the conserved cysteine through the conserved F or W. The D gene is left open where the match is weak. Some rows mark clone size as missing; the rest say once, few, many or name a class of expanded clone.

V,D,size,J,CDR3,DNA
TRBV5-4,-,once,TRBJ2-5,CASSLIERETQYF,TGTGCCAGCAGCTTAATCGAGAGGGAGACCCAGTACTTC
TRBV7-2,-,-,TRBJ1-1,CASSFFQGKAFF,TGTGCCAGCAGCTTTTTCCAGGGTAAAGCTTTCTTT
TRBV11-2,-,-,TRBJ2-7,CASKTTGEGEQYF,TGTGCCAGCAAGACAACGGGAGAGGGCGAGCAGTACTTC
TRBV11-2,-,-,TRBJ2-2,CASSLQGRELFF,TGTGCCAGCAGCTTGCAGGGTAGGGAGCTGTTTTTT
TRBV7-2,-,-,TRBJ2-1,CASSRELDYNEQFF,TGTGCCAGCAGCCGAGAGCTCGATTACAATGAGCAGTTCTTC
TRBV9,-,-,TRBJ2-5,CATNGGRPQETQYF,TGTGCCACCAACGGTGGGAGGCCCCAAGAGACCCAGTACTTC
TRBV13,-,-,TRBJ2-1,CASSSRQEGSYNEQFF,TGTGCCAGCAGCTCCCGACAGGAAGGCTCCTACAATGAGCAGTTCTTC
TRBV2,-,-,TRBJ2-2,CASSEEQMKNTGELFF,TGTGCCAGCAGTGAAGAACAGATGAAAAACACCGGGGAGCTGTTTTTT
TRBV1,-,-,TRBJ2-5,CTSSHPLGLAGVGSGETQYF,TGCACCAGCAGCCATCCACTCGGACTAGCGGGAGTAGGTTCTGGGGAGACCCAGTACTTC
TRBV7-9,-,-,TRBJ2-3,CASSRASGDTQYF,TGTGCCAGCAGCCGCGCGTCGGGGGATACGCAGTATTTT
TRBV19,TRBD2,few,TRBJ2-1,CASRREGEGEQFF,TGTGCCAGCCGTCGCGAAGGGGAGGGTGAGCAGTTCTTC
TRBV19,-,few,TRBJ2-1,CASSMSKGGSSYNEQFF,TGTGCCAGTAGTATGTCGAAGGGAGGAAGCTCCTACAATGAGCAGTTCTTC
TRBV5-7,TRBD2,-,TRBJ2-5,CASSLVREGLETQYF,TGTGCCAGCAGCTTGGTGCGGGAGGGGTTGGAGACCCAGTACTTC
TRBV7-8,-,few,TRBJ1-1,CASSLRTGGTEAFF,TGTGCCAGCAGCTTAAGAACGGGAGGCACTGAAGCTTTCTTT
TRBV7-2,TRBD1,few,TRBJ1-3,CASSSATGASGNTIYF,TGTGCCAGCAGCTCAGCTACAGGGGCCTCTGGAAACACCATATATTTT
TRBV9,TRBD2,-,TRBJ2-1,CASSPLRLAVNNEQFF,TGTGCCAGCAGCCCTCTGAGACTAGCGGTTAACAATGAGCAGTTCTTC
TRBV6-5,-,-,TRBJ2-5,CASSYPLFGMKETQYF,TGTGCCAGCAGTTACCCCCTTTTCGGGATGAAAGAGACCCAGTACTTC
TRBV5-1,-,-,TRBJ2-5,CASTTRGPQETQYF,TGCGCCAGCACCACAAGGGGTCCCCAAGAGACCCAGTACTTC
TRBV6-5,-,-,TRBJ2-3,CASSYGSITDTQYF,TGTGCCAGCAGTTACGGCAGTATCACAGATACGCAGTATTTT
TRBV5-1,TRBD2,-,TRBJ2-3,CASSLGTSNTDTQYF,TGCGCCAGCAGCTTGGGGACTAGTAATACAGATACGCAGTATTTT
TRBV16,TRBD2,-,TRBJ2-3,CASSQSWEGTQYF,TGTGCCAGCAGCCAATCATGGGAGGGGACGCAGTATTTT
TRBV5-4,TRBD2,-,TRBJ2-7,CASSLFRGSYEQYF,TGTGCCAGCAGCTTGTTCCGCGGGAGCTACGAGCAGTACTTC
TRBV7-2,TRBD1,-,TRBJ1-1,CASSYPPGGSTEAFF,TGTGCCAGCAGTTACCCCCCAGGGGGCAGCACTGAAGCTTTCTTT